This TCR beta chain was sequenced for a study of blood T cell repertoires in COVID-19. The germline CDR1 and CDR2 sequences are GTSNPN and SVGIG (reference sequence). The CDR3 runs 13 residues. Between the trimmed V and J ends, which lost 2 bases and 2 bases, there was a span of 7 bases. Clones were sequenced by immunoSEQ multiplex PCR, and TCRdb holds only the in-frame ones, with some missing. The sample consists of about 90,000 clones, roughly nine tenths of them appearing once. The sample consisted of peripheral blood. The sequence derives from a man aged 50 or older with COVID-19, enrolled during active disease. V gene TRBV30 combines with J gene TRBJ1-3; D is unresolved. CDR3 sequence (DNA): TGTGCCTGGAGTTCCCCCGCTGGAAACACCATATATTTT. This codes for CAWSSPAGNTIYF.